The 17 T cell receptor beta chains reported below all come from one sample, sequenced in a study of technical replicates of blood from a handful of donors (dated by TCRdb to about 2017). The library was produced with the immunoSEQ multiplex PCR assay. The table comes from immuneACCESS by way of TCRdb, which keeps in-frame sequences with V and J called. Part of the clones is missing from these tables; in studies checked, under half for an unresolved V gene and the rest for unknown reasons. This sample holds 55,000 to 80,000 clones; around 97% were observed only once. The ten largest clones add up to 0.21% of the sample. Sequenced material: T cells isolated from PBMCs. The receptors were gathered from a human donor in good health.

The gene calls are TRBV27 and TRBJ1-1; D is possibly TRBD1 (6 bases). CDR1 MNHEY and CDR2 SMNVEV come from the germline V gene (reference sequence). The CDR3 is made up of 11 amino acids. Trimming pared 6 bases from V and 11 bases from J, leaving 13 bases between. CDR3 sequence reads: CASSRGEVAFF. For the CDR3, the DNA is TGTGCCAGCAGCAGGGGCGAGGTCGCTTTCTTT.

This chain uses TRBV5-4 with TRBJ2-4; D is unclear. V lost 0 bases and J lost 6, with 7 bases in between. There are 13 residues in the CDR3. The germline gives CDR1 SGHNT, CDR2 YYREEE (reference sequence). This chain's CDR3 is CASSLGSTNIQYF. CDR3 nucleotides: TGTGCCAGCAGCTTGGGCAGTACAAACATTCAGTACTTC. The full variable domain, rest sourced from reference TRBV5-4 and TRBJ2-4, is ETGVTQSPTHLIKTRGQQVTLRCSSQSGHNTVSWYQQALGQGPQFIFQYYREEENGRGNFPPRFSGLQFPNYSSELNVNALELDDSALYLCASSLGSTNIQYFGAGTRLSVL.

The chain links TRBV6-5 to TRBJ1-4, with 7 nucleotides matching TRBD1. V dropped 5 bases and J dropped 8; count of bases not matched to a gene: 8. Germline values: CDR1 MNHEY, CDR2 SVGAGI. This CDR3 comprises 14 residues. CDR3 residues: CASSPTGLEEKLFF. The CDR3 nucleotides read TGTGCCAGCAGTCCGACAGGGCTAGAGGAAAAACTGTTTTTT.

CDR3 bases: TGTGCCAGCAGCCTTACAGGGGGCGCCAACTATGGCTACACCTTC. It yields the protein CASSLTGGANYGYTF. V is TRBV7-8 and J is TRBJ1-2, with TRBD1 matching over 9 bases. CDR1 and CDR2 from the germline V gene are SGHVS and FQNEAQ. The CDR3 contains 15 residues. After removal of 5 bases from V and 2 bases from J, the junction contained 6 bases not matched to a gene.

The CDR3 loop reads CASSWTPLNTDTQYF. DNA of the CDR3: TGCGCCAGCAGCTGGACACCTCTTAACACAGATACGCAGTATTTT. The chain combines TRBV5-1 with TRBJ2-3, with a tentative D call TRBD1 (5 bases). The CDR3 has 15 residues. The ends were cut back, 3 bases at V and 2 bases at J, with 13 bases in the middle. The V gene's germline CDR1 is SGHRS and CDR2 YFSETQ.

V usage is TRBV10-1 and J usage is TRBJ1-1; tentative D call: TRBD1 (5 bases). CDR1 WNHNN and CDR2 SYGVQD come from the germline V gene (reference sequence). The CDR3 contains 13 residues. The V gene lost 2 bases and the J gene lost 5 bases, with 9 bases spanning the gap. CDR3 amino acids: CASSEREGTEAFF. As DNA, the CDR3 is TGCGCCAGCAGTGAGAGGGAGGGGACTGAAGCTTTCTTT.

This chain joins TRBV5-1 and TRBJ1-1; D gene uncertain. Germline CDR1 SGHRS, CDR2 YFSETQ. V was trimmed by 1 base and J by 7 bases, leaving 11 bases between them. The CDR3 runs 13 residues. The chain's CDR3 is CASSLFAFSEAFF. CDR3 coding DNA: TGCGCCAGCAGCTTGTTCGCTTTCAGTGAAGCTTTCTTT.

CDR3 loop: CASSRSAMNTEAFF. The CDR3, as DNA: TGCGCCAGCAGCAGAAGCGCTATGAACACTGAAGCTTTCTTT. This sequence joins TRBV5-1 and TRBJ1-1; the D is unclear. CDR1 and CDR2 from the germline V gene are SGHRS and YFSETQ. The V and J ends lost 4 bases and 0 bases respectively, with 10 bases between them. The CDR3 extends over 14 amino acids.

CDR3 coding DNA: TGCGCCAGCAGCTTGGGGGACTACAACTACGAGCAGTACTTC. Translated, it gives CASSLGDYNYEQYF. The chain combines TRBV5-1 with TRBJ2-7; 7 bases line up with TRBD2. CDR3 length: 14 residues. V gave up 0 bases and J gave up 3 bases; unmatched junction bases: 3. CDR1 and CDR2 from the germline V gene are SGHRS and YFSETQ.

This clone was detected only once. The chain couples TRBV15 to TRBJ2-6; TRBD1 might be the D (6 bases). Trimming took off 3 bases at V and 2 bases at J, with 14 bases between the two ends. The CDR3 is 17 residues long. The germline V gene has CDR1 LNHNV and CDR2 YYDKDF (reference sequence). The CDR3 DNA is TGTGCCACCAGCAGGGTAATGAAGGGGGCTGGGGCCAACGTCCTGACTTTC. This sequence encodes CATSRVMKGAGANVLTF.

CDR3 nucleotides: TGTGCCAGCAGCCCCGGACCTGCGGGACGGTTATACAATGAGCAGTTCTTC. Its translation: CASSPGPAGRLYNEQFF. This rearrangement joins TRBV4-2 to TRBJ2-1; TRBD2 might be the D (6 bases). CDR3 size: 17 residues. CDR1 and CDR2 (germline): LGHNA, YNFKEQ. V lost 4 bases, J lost 4 bases, and 20 bases lay in between.

CDR3 DNA sequence: TGTGCCAGCAGTATCGGGGCTGGGGCCAACGTCCTGACTTTC. This encodes CASSIGAGANVLTF. V usage is TRBV6-5 and J usage is TRBJ2-6; weak D call: TRBD2 (5 bases). V gave up 5 bases and J gave up 2 bases, with 7 bases separating them. Germline V lookup: CDR1 MNHEY, CDR2 SVGAGI. CDR3 length: 14 amino acids.

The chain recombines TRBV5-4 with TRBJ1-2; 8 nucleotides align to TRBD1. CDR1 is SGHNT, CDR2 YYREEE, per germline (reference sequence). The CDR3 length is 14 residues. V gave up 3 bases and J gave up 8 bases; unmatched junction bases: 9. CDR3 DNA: TGTGCCAGCAGCTCCGACAGGGGCAGTAGCGGCTACACCTTC. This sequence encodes CASSSDRGSSGYTF.

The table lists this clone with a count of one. CDR3 nucleotide sequence: TGCGCCAGCAGCTTGGTTGGCTACACCGGGGAGCTGTTTTTT. It is translated as CASSLVGYTGELFF. The chain joins TRBV5-1 to TRBJ2-2, with D unclear. CDR3 size: 14 residues. From germline, CDR1 is SGHRS and CDR2 YFSETQ. V dropped 0 bases and J dropped 3 bases, with 6 bases sitting between them.

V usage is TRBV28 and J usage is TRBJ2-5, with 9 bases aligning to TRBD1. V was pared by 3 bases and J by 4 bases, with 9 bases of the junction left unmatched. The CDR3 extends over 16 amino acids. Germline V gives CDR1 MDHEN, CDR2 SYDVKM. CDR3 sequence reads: CASSFSTGTGTETQYF. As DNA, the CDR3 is TGTGCCAGCAGTTTCTCGACCGGGACAGGGACAGAGACCCAGTACTTC.

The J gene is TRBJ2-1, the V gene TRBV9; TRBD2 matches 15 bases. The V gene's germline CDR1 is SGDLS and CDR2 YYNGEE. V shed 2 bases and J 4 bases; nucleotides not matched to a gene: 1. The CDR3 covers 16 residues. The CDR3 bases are TGTGCCAGCAGCGTTGGACTAGCGGGGGGGTACAATGAGCAGTTCTTC. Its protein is CASSVGLAGGYNEQFF.

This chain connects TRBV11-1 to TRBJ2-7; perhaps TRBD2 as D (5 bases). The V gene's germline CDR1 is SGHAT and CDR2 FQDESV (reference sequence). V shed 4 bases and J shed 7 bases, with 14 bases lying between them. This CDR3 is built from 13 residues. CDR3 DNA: TGTGCCAGCAGCTCCCCAGCCTCGGGAGAGCAGTACTTC. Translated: CASSSPASGEQYF.